This is a list of T cell receptor beta chains from one sample in a study of OX40 agonist ivuxolimab in advanced cancers. Generated by immunoSEQ multiplex PCR, the TCRdb table keeps only in-frame clones and is missing some. The sample lists 45,000 to 55,000 clones; under 85% were seen once. Sequencing used CD4+ or CD8+ T cells sorted from blood, obtained in a trial of the OX40 agonist ivuxolimab. The source of these receptors is an adult with an advanced solid tumor such as melanoma, head and neck, liver or kidney cancer. Both conserved end residues are part of each CDR3.

v_call,cdr3_aa
TRBV19,CASSIRPGANTEAFF
TRBV4-3,CASSPDQQGSYGYTF
TRBV19,CATRDSRETQYF
TRBV9,CASSAGSRRGDEQYF
TRBV14,CASSQLSRGRGETQYF
TRBV19,CASNPGPGNTIYF
TRBV7-2,CASSPQEGGLAAFF
TRBV7-2,CASSKLAGGSYEQYF
TRBV6-5,CASSPGDYGYTF
TRBV21-1,CASSKRRRLLRGYGYTF
TRBV19,CASSTGYYEQYF
TRBV7-2,CASSLAQGPDTQYF
TRBV6-4,CASRKTQESYGYTF
TRBV19,CASSTRGQPQGVNTQYF
TRBV6-1,CASSEDRSSYNEQFF
TRBV5-4,CASISRVWASGYTF
TRBV7-8,CASSLGFSSYNEQFF
TRBV6-1,CASKRDRSSYEQYF
TRBV5-4,CASSLGLAGDRGDTQYF
TRBV5-1,CASSLANIWTGHDEQYF
TRBV6-1,CASRPGQGFYEQYF
TRBV4-1,CASSQANRGNTGELFF
TRBV7-2,CASSFHTSEPLHF
TRBV15,CATSSGGTGAEGYTF
TRBV5-1,CASSLQGLWEKLFF
TRBV15,CATSREQGAYEQYF
TRBV5-6,CASSRTGTGANVLTF
TRBV2,CASSEKPGLAGEEQYF
TRBV5-4,CASSVGGPGELFF
TRBV5-1,CASSTRGETQYF
TRBV5-5,CASSFYRRGGADTQYF
TRBV10-1,CASSSRQGVAFF
TRBV7-2,CASSLASENTEAFF
TRBV5-5,CASSPRPQGDSGVGYTF
TRBV7-2,CASSWARGGQVVYGYTF
TRBV9,CASSATPGGRNTEAFF
TRBV11-3,CASSSGALGGELFF
TRBV27,CATALAINYEQYF
TRBV11-2,CASSLPGQNYGYTF
TRBV5-6,CASRLRGASTGELFF
TRBV10-2,CASSGNSGNTIYF
TRBV9,CASSVVPQGANNEQFF
TRBV5-1,CASSSQDSYNSPLHF
TRBV2,CASGVRDSYGYTF
TRBV9,CASSVTGANVLTF
TRBV6-6,CASSYEGAYGYTF
TRBV5-4,CASSNQYYEQYF